One sample yielded the 12 T cell receptor beta chains listed below, sequenced in a study of cytomegalovirus exposure and HLA in healthy donors listed by TCRdb under 2017. Libraries were constructed by the immunoSEQ multiplex PCR assay. The multiplex PCR relied on a mix of 60 forward primers for TCR Vbeta segments and 13 reverse primers for TCR Jbeta segments. TCRdb holds this immuneACCESS table with in-frame rearrangements only. Some clones are missing; in checked studies, unresolved V genes explain under half, and the rest has no known cause. This sample has about 130,000 clones in its table, and more than 70% of those were observed once. The biggest ten clones account for approximately 2% of the sample. The sequencing input was PBMCs. These receptors originate from a man aged 25-45 years in good health and CMV-seronegative.

J is TRBJ2-1 and V is TRBV5-4; D remains ambiguous. V lost 0 bases and J lost 0, with 7 bases in between. CDR1 is SGHNT, CDR2 YYREEE, per germline (reference sequence). This CDR3 has 15 residues. CDR3 amino acids: CASSLVTDSYNEQFF. The CDR3 DNA reads TGTGCCAGCAGCTTGGTTACAGACTCCTACAATGAGCAGTTCTTC.

This clone occurred once. Other DNA sequences from this sample encode an identical CDR3 as well. This sequence joins TRBV2 and TRBJ2-3, with 9 nucleotides matching TRBD2. The CDR3 extends over 13 amino acids. The V gene end was trimmed by 11 bases and the J gene end by 1 base; junction bases not matched to a gene: 4. Germline V gene data show CDR1 as SNHLY and CDR2 as FYNNEI. The CDR3 loop reads CASRTSGTDTQYF. CDR3 DNA: TGTGCCTCCCGGACTAGCGGCACAGATACGCAGTATTTT.

The J gene is TRBJ2-5, the V gene TRBV5-4; 10 positions agree with TRBD1. Germline CDR1 and CDR2: SGHNT and YYREEE (reference sequence). V was clipped by 0 bases and J by 5 bases; unmatched bases: 7. This CDR3 contains 16 residues. The CDR3 bases are TGTGCCAGCAGCTTGGAAGGGGGACAGGGGTCGGAGACCCAGTACTTC. It specifies CASSLEGGQGSETQYF.

The CDR3 region has the DNA TGTGCCAGCAGTCAAGACGGCAGGGTGGGCTACACCTTC. Its protein is CASSQDGRVGYTF. The rearrangement joins TRBV6-6 to TRBJ1-2, with a tentative D call TRBD1 (5 bases). The germline V gene encodes CDR1 MNHNY and CDR2 SVGAGI (reference sequence). This CDR3 contains 13 residues. Trimming left V 5 bases short and J 8 bases short, with 15 bases between.

The rearrangement uses TRBV15 and TRBJ2-1; 10 bases line up with TRBD1. J gave up 6 bases and V 11 bases, and 13 bases lay outside the gene matches. The CDR3 is 15 residues long. Germline V lookup: CDR1 LNHNV, CDR2 YYDKDF (reference sequence). CDR3 protein: CAASPGQGGANEQFF. DNA for the CDR3: TGTGCCGCGAGCCCCGGACAGGGGGGAGCCAATGAGCAGTTCTTC. Combining the CDR3 with reference TRBV15 and TRBJ2-1 gives the whole variable domain DAMVIQNPRYQVTQFGKPVTLSCSQTLNHNVMYWYQQKSSQAPKLLFHYYDKDFNNEADTPDNFQSRRPNTSFCFLDIRSPGLGDTAMYLCAASPGQGGANEQFFGPGTRLTVL.

The chain employs TRBV2 and TRBJ1-5, with D maybe TRBD1 (6 bases). The CDR3 has 14 residues. Germline values: CDR1 SNHLY, CDR2 FYNNEI. V was clipped by 7 bases and J by 4 bases, with 14 bases between them. In nucleotides, the CDR3 is TGTGCCAGCACCGGACAGAAGACTAATCAGCCCCAGCATTTT. Amino acid sequence: CASTGQKTNQPQHF.

The genes are TRBV29-1 and TRBJ2-7; 7 bases match TRBD1. The CDR3 is made up of 13 amino acids. CDR1 is SQVTM, CDR2 ANQGSEA, per germline. The V segment lost 7 bases and the J segment 5 bases; nucleotides outside the gene matches: 11. The CDR3 sequence is CSGAQGLWDEQYF. Here the CDR3 DNA reads TGCAGCGGGGCACAGGGGTTGTGGGACGAGCAGTACTTC.

V and J are TRBV7-8 and TRBJ2-3; maybe TRBD2 (6 bases). CDR1 SGHVS and CDR2 FQNEAQ come from the germline V gene. The CDR3 loop spans 15 amino acids. V was pared by 2 bases and J by 3 bases, with 12 bases between. CDR3 sequence reads: CASSLLRDGTDTQYF. CDR3 nucleotide sequence: TGTGCCAGCAGCTTATTGCGGGACGGGACAGATACGCAGTATTTT.

This clone was detected only a few times. The genes are TRBV11-3 and TRBJ2-2; TRBD2 matches at 11 bases. The V gene's germline CDR1 is SGHNT and CDR2 YENEEA. This CDR3 is 18 amino acids long. The J segment lost 5 bases and the V segment lost 0 bases, leaving 8 bases of the junction unmatched. The CDR3 DNA reads as TGTGCCAGCAGCTTAGAACTAGCGGGAGTTGTAGGGACCGGGGAGCTGTTTTTT. Translated: CASSLELAGVVGTGELFF.

This sequence joins TRBV7-2 and TRBJ2-7; 12 bases match TRBD2. Germline V gene lookup returns CDR1 SGHTA and CDR2 FQGNSA. The junction had 4 bases not matched to a gene; V was cut back by 5 bases and J by 5 bases. This CDR3 contains 14 residues. In DNA form, the CDR3 reads TGTGCCAGCAGCGAGACTAGCGGGAGAAACGAGCAGTACTTC. Encoded protein: CASSETSGRNEQYF.

The chain combines TRBV27 with TRBJ2-1, with 14 bases that match TRBD2. The V and J ends lost 4 bases and 3 bases, in that order; junction bases with no gene match: 8. The V gene's germline CDR1 is MNHEY and CDR2 SMNVEV (reference sequence). This CDR3 has 18 residues. CDR3: CASSSGLAGGPNYNEQFF. CDR3 sequence (DNA): TGTGCCAGCAGTTCCGGACTAGCGGGAGGCCCAAACTACAATGAGCAGTTCTTC.

The rearrangement joins TRBV6-5 to TRBJ1-1, with 7 bases matching TRBD1. The CDR3 is made up of 16 amino acids. Germline V gene sequence: CDR1 MNHEY, CDR2 SVGAGI. V was pared by 4 bases and J by 5 bases, with 13 bases of the junction left unmatched. DNA of the CDR3: TGTGCCAGCAGTTTTCCTTCCGAGACAGGGAGAACTGAAGCTTTCTTT. Amino acid sequence: CASSFPSETGRTEAFF.